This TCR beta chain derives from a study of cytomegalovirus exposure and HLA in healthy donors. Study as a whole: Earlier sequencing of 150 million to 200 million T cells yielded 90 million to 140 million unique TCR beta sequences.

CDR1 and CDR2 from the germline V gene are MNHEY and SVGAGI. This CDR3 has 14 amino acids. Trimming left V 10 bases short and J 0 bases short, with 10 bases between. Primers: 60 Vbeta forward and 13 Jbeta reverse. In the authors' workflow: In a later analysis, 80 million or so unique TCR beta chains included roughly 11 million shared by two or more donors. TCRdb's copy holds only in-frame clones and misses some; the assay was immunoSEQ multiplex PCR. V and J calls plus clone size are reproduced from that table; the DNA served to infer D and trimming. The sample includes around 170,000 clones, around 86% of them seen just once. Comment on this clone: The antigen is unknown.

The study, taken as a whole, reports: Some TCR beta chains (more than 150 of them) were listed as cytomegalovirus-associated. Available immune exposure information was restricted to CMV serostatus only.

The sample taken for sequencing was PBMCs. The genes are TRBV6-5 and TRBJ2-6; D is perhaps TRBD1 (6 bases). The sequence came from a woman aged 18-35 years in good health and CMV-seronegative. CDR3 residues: CATLGGSGANVLTF. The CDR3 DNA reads TGTGCCACCCTAGGGGGCTCTGGGGCCAACGTCCTGACTTTC.